These 30 T cell receptor beta chains were sequenced from one sample in a study of long-term antiretroviral therapy in people with HIV. Sequencing relied on immunoSEQ assay v3.0, run at survey level. Here immunoSEQ multiplex PCR was the method, and the copy in TCRdb shows in-frame clones only, minus some. This table has about 36,000 clones, over 70% appearing once. The sequences come from unsorted PBMCs, collected 0.6 years after starting antiretroviral therapy. The receptors here all came from a man aged 18 to 29 with HIV.

The chain has TRBV6-5 and TRBJ2-1; the D gene is possibly TRBD2 (6 bases). CDR3 length equals 15 residues. Germline V CDR1 and CDR2: MNHEY, SVGAGI. V gave up 1 base and J gave up 3 bases, with 10 bases separating them. The CDR3 region has the DNA TGTGCCAGCAGTTACTGGGCGGGAAGCTACAATGAGCAGTTCTTC. It codes for CASSYWAGSYNEQFF.

The chain carries TRBV9 and TRBJ2-1; tentative D call: TRBD1 (6 bases). This CDR3 has 14 amino acids. Trimming shortened V by 3 bases and J by 4 bases, and 11 bases separated the two germline ends. Per germline, CDR1 SGDLS and CDR2 YYNGEE. The CDR3 region is CASSASGTYNEQFF. The CDR3 nucleotides are TGTGCCAGCAGCGCTTCCGGGACATACAATGAGCAGTTCTTC. The variable domain in full, with the rest retrieved from reference TRBV9 and TRBJ2-1, is DSGVTQTPKHLITATGQRVTLRCSPRSGDLSVYWYQQSLDQGLQFLIQYYNGEERAKGNILERFSAQQFPDLHSELNLSSLELGDSALYFCASSASGTYNEQFFGPGTRLTVL.

The V call is TRBV5-1, the J call TRBJ2-1; 11 bases align to TRBD2. The ends lost 5 bases at V and 5 bases at J; junction bases unmatched: 3. In germline, CDR1 is SGHRS, CDR2 YFSETQ. The CDR3 has 14 residues. This CDR3 reads CASRVAGGNNEQFF. The CDR3, as DNA: TGCGCCAGCAGGGTAGCGGGGGGGAACAATGAGCAGTTCTTC.

The V and J genes are TRBV5-1 and TRBJ1-1, with D possibly TRBD1 on 5 matching bases. The CDR3 spans 15 residues. Germline CDR1 reads SGHRS; CDR2 reads YFSETQ. Between the trimmed V and J ends, which lost 0 bases and 2 bases, there was a span of 11 bases. CDR3 region: CASSLAGTANTEAFF. CDR3 nucleotide sequence: TGCGCCAGCAGCTTGGCAGGGACTGCTAACACTGAAGCTTTCTTT.

The CDR3 DNA follows: TGCGCCAGCAGCTTGGATCCAGGGGGCTACGAGCAGTACTTC. Encoded protein: CASSLDPGGYEQYF. V and J are TRBV5-1 and TRBJ2-7; 7 nucleotides match TRBD1. The CDR3 runs 14 residues. Trimming removed 0 bases from V and 3 bases from J; junction bases left unmatched: 3. CDR1 is SGHRS, CDR2 YFSETQ, per germline.

The V and J genes are TRBV5-5 and TRBJ1-2; unclear D gene. The CDR3 length is 13 residues. Trimming removed 0 bases at V and 0 bases at J, with 3 bases between. The germline V gene has CDR1 SGHKS and CDR2 YYEKEE (reference sequence). The CDR3: CASSLGSNYGYTF. CDR3 nucleotides: TGTGCCAGCAGCTTGGGCTCTAACTATGGCTACACCTTC.

The genes are TRBV20-1 and TRBJ1-4; D possibly corresponds to TRBD1 (6 bases). This CDR3 is 11 amino acids long. V shed 6 bases and J shed 14 bases, with 16 bases lying between them. Germline V gene sequence: CDR1 DFQATT, CDR2 SNEGSKA (reference sequence). CDR3 residues: CSAAGAQGLFF. The CDR3 DNA is TGCAGTGCCGCAGGGGCGCAAGGTCTGTTTTTT.

This chain links TRBV30 with TRBJ2-7, with D possibly being TRBD1 or TRBD2 (5 bases each). The V and J ends lost 0 bases and 6 bases respectively, with 21 bases between them. Per germline, CDR1 GTSNPN and CDR2 SVGIG (reference sequence). The CDR3 totals 16 residues. The CDR3, as DNA: TGTGCCTGGAGTGTTGTTGGGGGTGGAGGCTCTTTCGAGCAGTACTTC. Translating it yields CAWSVVGGGGSFEQYF.

This chain connects TRBV28 to TRBJ2-7; TRBD2 is a possible D gene (5 bases). V gave up 2 bases and J gave up 4 bases, with 12 bases separating them. CDR3 size: 14 residues. The germline gives CDR1 MDHEN, CDR2 SYDVKM. In nucleotides, the CDR3 is TGTGCCAGCAGTTTACATACCCCGGGGTACGAGCAGTACTTC. It is translated as CASSLHTPGYEQYF.

The chain couples TRBV9 to TRBJ1-2; TRBD1 matches at 8 bases. Germline CDR1 reads SGDLS; CDR2 reads YYNGEE. V shed 4 bases, J shed 3 bases, and the junction held 8 bases outside the gene matches. CDR3 size: 15 residues. CDR3 in DNA: TGTGCCAGCAGCCTGACGGACAGGGCTGACTATGGCTACACCTTC. This translates into CASSLTDRADYGYTF.

V and J are TRBV28 and TRBJ2-2; TRBD1 agrees at 9 bases. The CDR3 sequence is 14 residues long. Trimming removed 6 bases from V and 4 bases from J; junction bases left unmatched: 3. From germline, CDR1 is MDHEN and CDR2 SYDVKM. The CDR3 sequence is CASSGQGITGELFF. DNA for the CDR3: TGTGCCAGCAGCGGACAGGGGATCACCGGGGAGCTGTTTTTT.

The V and J genes are TRBV19 and TRBJ2-1, with 8 nucleotides matching TRBD1. The germline CDR1 and CDR2 sequences are LNHDA and SQIVND (reference sequence). Losses at the gene ends were 0 bases for V and 0 bases for J; bases not matched to a gene: 10. CDR3 length: 19 residues. The CDR3 region has the DNA TGTGCCAGTAGTATAGATCCCCCCTCTACAGGGGGCTCCTACAATGAGCAGTTCTTC. Encoded protein: CASSIDPPSTGGSYNEQFF.

The chain uses TRBV4-3 and TRBJ2-1, with D possibly being TRBD1 or TRBD2 (5 bases each). CDR3 length equals 16 residues. Looked up from germline, CDR1 is LGHNA and CDR2 is YSLEER. Deletions cut 0 bases from V and 2 bases from J, with 11 bases between. The CDR3 coding sequence is TGCGCCAGCAGCCAAGATAAGGGACGTCCCTACAATGAGCAGTTCTTC. It translates to CASSQDKGRPYNEQFF.

This clone was detected once. The rearrangement links TRBV30 to TRBJ1-1; D unclear. This CDR3 is 15 amino acids long. From germline, CDR1 is GTSNPN and CDR2 SVGIG (reference sequence). The V gene lost 3 bases and the J gene lost 1 base, with 15 bases spanning the gap. CDR3 residues: CAWSGPLGWNTEAFF. CDR3 bases: TGTGCCTGGAGCGGGCCCTTGGGCTGGAACACTGAAGCTTTCTTT.

This chain links TRBV19 with TRBJ2-2; D unclear. The length of the CDR3 is 14 residues. Trimming shortened V by 3 bases and J by 1 base, and 6 bases separated the two germline ends. Germline CDR1 is LNHDA and CDR2 is SQIVND (reference sequence). The CDR3 bases are TGTGCCAGTAGTATTGATGTGAACACCGGGGAGCTGTTTTTT. Translation gives CASSIDVNTGELFF.

The chain uses TRBV6-4 and TRBJ1-1, with TRBD1 identical over 7 bases. V shed 6 bases, J shed 6 bases, and the junction held 10 bases outside the gene matches. The CDR3 runs to 14 residues. Germline V gives CDR1 MRHNA, CDR2 SNTAGT. The CDR3 DNA reads as TGTGCCAGCAGCGAAGAACCGGGACAGCCTGAAGCTTTCTTT. It yields the protein CASSEEPGQPEAFF.

This clone appeared a few times. The chain links TRBV7-9 to TRBJ1-3; D not certain. This CDR3 region has 12 residues. The V gene lost 5 bases and the J gene lost 4 bases, with 6 bases spanning the gap. CDR1 is SEHNR and CDR2 is FQNEAQ in the germline V gene (reference sequence). The CDR3 sequence is CASSRMGNTIYF. For the CDR3, the DNA is TGTGCCAGCAGCCGGATGGGAAACACCATATATTTT. The full variable domain, completed using reference TRBV7-9 and TRBJ1-3, is DTGVSQNPRHKITKRGQNVTFRCDPISEHNRLYWYRQTLGQGPEFLTYFQNEAQLEKSRLLSDRFSAERPKGSFSTLEIQRTEQGDSAMYLCASSRMGNTIYFGEGSWLTVV.

V gene TRBV9 combines with J gene TRBJ2-7; no reliable D call. Germline lookup yields CDR1 SGDLS and CDR2 YYNGEE. The ends were cut back, 0 bases at V and 0 bases at J, with 10 bases in the middle. CDR3 length equals 15 residues. The CDR3 coding sequence is TGTGCCAGCAGCGTAGGCGGCATAAGCTCCTACGAGCAGTACTTC. The encoded protein is CASSVGGISSYEQYF.

The chain joins TRBV9 to TRBJ2-7, with a possible D match to TRBD1 (7 bases). Germline lookup yields CDR1 SGDLS and CDR2 YYNGEE. CDR3 length equals 15 residues. The V end lost 5 bases, the J end lost 5 bases, and 20 bases lay between the germline ends. The CDR3 protein is CASSLQGGERHEQYF. CDR3 coding DNA: TGTGCCAGCAGTCTCCAGGGGGGAGAACGGCACGAGCAGTACTTC.

This clone was seen only once. This chain joins TRBV28 and TRBJ2-7, with a weak D call TRBD1 (5 bases). CDR1 is MDHEN, CDR2 SYDVKM, per germline. This CDR3 is 16 amino acids long. V dropped 6 bases and J dropped 1 base, with 19 bases sitting between them. The CDR3 loop is CASSTTHRTPSYEQYF. The CDR3 DNA reads as TGTGCCAGCAGCACAACCCACAGGACGCCGTCCTACGAGCAGTACTTC. The full variable domain, completed using reference TRBV28 and TRBJ2-7, is DVKVTQSSRYLVKRTGEKVFLECVQDMDHENMFWYRQDPGLGLRLIYFSYDVKMKEKGDIPEGYSVSREKKERFSLILESASTNQTSMYLCASSTTHRTPSYEQYFGPGTRLTVT.

This clone was picked up a small number of times. The chain links TRBV9 to TRBJ2-1; D remains unclear. The CDR3 spans 15 residues. V gave up 0 bases and J gave up 4 bases, with 11 bases separating them. Germline V gene lookup returns CDR1 SGDLS and CDR2 YYNGEE. CDR3 loop: CASSVGKGHYNEQFF. DNA for the CDR3: TGTGCCAGCAGCGTAGGTAAAGGGCATTACAATGAGCAGTTCTTC. Using reference TRBV9 and TRBJ2-1 for the parts outside the CDR3, the full variable domain is DSGVTQTPKHLITATGQRVTLRCSPRSGDLSVYWYQQSLDQGLQFLIQYYNGEERAKGNILERFSAQQFPDLHSELNLSSLELGDSALYFCASSVGKGHYNEQFFGPGTRLTVL.

The J gene is TRBJ1-2, the V gene TRBV2; TRBD1 might be the D (5 bases). Germline CDR1 SNHLY, CDR2 FYNNEI. The V end was cut by 3 bases, the J end by 5 bases, with 13 bases between. CDR3 length: 14 residues. The CDR3 protein is CASSDAGFVYGYTF. The CDR3 coding sequence is TGTGCCAGCAGTGACGCAGGGTTCGTTTATGGCTACACCTTC.

This chain uses TRBV18 with TRBJ2-7; 7 bases agree with TRBD1. This CDR3 has 14 residues. The trim removed 2 bases at V and 7 bases at J, leaving 8 bases unmatched. Germline V gives CDR1 KGHSH, CDR2 LQKENI. CDR3 sequence (DNA): TGTGCCAGCTCACCAGAGGGACAGACCCGGGAGCAGTACTTC. It encodes CASSPEGQTREQYF.

The chain joins TRBV5-5 to TRBJ1-5; a possible D gene is TRBD1 (6 bases). The CDR3 has 14 amino acids. V lost 1 base to trimming and J lost 9 bases, with 14 bases between them. Germline CDR1 and CDR2: SGHKS and YYEKEE (reference sequence). The CDR3 spells CASSLRDTPRPQHF. The CDR3 region has the DNA TGTGCCAGCAGCTTGCGGGACACCCCTAGGCCCCAGCATTTT.

The V and J genes are TRBV30 and TRBJ1-3, with no clear D. The CDR3 is 15 residues long. With 1 base removed from V and 2 bases from J, the gap between germline ends came to 12 bases. Germline CDR1 GTSNPN, CDR2 SVGIG (reference sequence). The CDR3 spells CAWSARRGTGNTIYF. CDR3 DNA sequence: TGTGCCTGGAGTGCTCGACGGGGAACTGGAAACACCATATATTTT.

This chain links TRBV5-4 with TRBJ2-6, with D possibly matching TRBD1 (5 bases). V lost 2 bases and J 1 base, leaving 7 bases between the germline ends. Germline CDR1 reads SGHNT; CDR2 reads YYREEE (reference sequence). This CDR3 is built from 15 residues. CDR3 bases: TGTGCCAGCAGCTTAAGGGGTTCTGGGGCCAACGTCCTGACTTTC. Encoded protein: CASSLRGSGANVLTF. The full variable domain, its missing parts supplied by reference TRBV5-4 and TRBJ2-6, is ETGVTQSPTHLIKTRGQQVTLRCSSQSGHNTVSWYQQALGQGPQFIFQYYREEENGRGNFPPRFSGLQFPNYSSELNVNALELDDSALYLCASSLRGSGANVLTFGAGSRLTVL.

This clone has a single count. This chain joins TRBV19 and TRBJ2-7; D unclear. Germline V gene sequence: CDR1 LNHDA, CDR2 SQIVND (reference sequence). This CDR3 spans 13 amino acids. V lost 5 bases and J lost 3, with 11 bases in between. CDR3 protein: CASSLLLHYEQYF. CDR3 nucleotides: TGTGCCAGTAGTTTGCTGTTACACTACGAGCAGTACTTC.

The chain combines TRBV25-1 with TRBJ1-5; unclear D gene. CDR1 and CDR2 (germline): MGHDK, SYGVNS. Trimming left V 2 bases short and J 1 base short, with 3 bases between. The CDR3 runs 13 residues. The chain's CDR3 is CASSENSNQPQHF. In DNA, the CDR3 is TGTGCCAGCAGTGAAAACAGCAATCAGCCCCAGCATTTT.

This clone was detected once. V gene TRBV18 combines with J gene TRBJ1-3; tentatively, D is TRBD1 (5 bases). This CDR3 has 17 residues. The V gene lost 2 bases and the J gene lost 3 bases, with 17 bases spanning the gap. The germline V gene encodes CDR1 KGHSH and CDR2 LQKENI. Written as DNA, the CDR3 is TGTGCCAGCTCACCATCCGGGACGGCGAAAGGTGGAAACACCATATATTTT. Translated: CASSPSGTAKGGNTIYF.

The chain joins TRBV30 to TRBJ1-4, with D possibly matching TRBD1 (5 bases). The CDR3 is made up of 16 amino acids. CDR1 is GTSNPN and CDR2 is SVGIG in the germline V gene (reference sequence). V shed 2 bases and J shed 2 bases, with 15 bases lying between them. CDR3 DNA sequence: TGTGCCTGGAGTCGTACGAGGGGAAGTACTAATGAAAAACTGTTTTTT. The encoded protein is CAWSRTRGSTNEKLFF. The full variable domain, completed using reference TRBV30 and TRBJ1-4, is SQTIHQWPATLVQPVGSPLSLECTVEGTSNPNLYWYRQAAGRGLQLLFYSVGIGQISSEVPQNLSASRPQDRQFILSSKKLLLSDSGFYLCAWSRTRGSTNEKLFFGSGTQLSVL.